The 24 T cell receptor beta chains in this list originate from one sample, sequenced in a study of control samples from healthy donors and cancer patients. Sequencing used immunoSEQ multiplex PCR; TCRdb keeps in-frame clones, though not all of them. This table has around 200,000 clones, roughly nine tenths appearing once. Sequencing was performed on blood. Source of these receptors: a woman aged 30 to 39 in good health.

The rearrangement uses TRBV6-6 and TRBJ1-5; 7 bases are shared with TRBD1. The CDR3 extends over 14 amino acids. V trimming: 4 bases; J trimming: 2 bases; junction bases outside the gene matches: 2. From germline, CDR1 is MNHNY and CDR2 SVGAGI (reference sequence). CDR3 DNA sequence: TGTGCCAGCAGTTCGACAGGGCGCAATCAGCCCCAGCATTTT. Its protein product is CASSSTGRNQPQHF.

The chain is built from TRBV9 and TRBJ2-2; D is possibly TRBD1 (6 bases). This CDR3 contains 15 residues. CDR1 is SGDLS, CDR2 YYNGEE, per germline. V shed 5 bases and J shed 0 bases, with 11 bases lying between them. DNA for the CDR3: TGTGCCAGCAGTCCAAGGACAGCGAACACCGGGGAGCTGTTTTTT. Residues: CASSPRTANTGELFF.

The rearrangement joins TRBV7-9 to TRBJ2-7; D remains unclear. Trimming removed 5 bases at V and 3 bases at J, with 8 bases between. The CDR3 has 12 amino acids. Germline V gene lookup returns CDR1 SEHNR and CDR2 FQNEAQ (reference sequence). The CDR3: CASSPASYEQYF. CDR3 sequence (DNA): TGTGCCAGCAGCCCCGCTAGCTACGAGCAGTACTTC.

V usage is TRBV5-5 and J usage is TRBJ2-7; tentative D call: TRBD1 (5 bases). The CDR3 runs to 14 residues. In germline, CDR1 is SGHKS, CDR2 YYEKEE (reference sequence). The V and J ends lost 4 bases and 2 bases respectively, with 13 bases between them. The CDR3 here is CASSLFDRPYEQYF. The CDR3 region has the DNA TGTGCCAGCAGCCTCTTCGACAGACCCTACGAGCAGTACTTC.

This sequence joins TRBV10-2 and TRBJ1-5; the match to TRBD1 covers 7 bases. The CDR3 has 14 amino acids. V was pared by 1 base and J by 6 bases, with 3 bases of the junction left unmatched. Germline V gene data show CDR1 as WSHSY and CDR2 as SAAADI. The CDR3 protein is CASSEFDRAQPQHF. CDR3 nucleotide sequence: TGCGCCAGCAGTGAGTTTGACAGGGCTCAGCCCCAGCATTTT.

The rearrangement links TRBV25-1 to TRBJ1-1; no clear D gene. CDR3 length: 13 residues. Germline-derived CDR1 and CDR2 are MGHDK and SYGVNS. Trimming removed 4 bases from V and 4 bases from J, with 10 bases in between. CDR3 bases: TGTGCCAGCAGTGGGCGGATGGGCACTGAAGCTTTCTTT. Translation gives CASSGRMGTEAFF.

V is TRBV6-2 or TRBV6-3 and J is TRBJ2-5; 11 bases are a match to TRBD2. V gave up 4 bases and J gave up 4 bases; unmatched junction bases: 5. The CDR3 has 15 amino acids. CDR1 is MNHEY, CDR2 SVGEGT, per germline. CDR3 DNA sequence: TGTGCCAGCAGTTCCGGGACTAGCGGCGGAGAGACCCAGTACTTC. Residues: CASSSGTSGGETQYF.

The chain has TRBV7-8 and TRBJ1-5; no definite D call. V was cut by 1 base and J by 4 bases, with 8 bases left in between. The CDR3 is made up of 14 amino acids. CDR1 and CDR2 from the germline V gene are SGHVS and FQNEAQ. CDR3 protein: CASSLVAGNQPQHF. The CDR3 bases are TGTGCCAGCAGCTTAGTAGCAGGTAATCAGCCCCAGCATTTT. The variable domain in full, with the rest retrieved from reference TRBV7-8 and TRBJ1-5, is GAGVSQSPRYKVAKRGQDVALRCDPISGHVSLFWYQQALGQGPEFLTYFQNEAQLDKSGLPSDRFFAERPEGSVSTLKIQRTQQEDSAVYLCASSLVAGNQPQHFGDGTRLSIL.

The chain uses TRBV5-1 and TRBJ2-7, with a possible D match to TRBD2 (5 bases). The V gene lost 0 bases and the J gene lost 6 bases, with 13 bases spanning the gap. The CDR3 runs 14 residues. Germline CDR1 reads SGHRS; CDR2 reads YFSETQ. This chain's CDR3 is CASSLAADWSEQYF. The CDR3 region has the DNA TGCGCCAGCAGCTTGGCAGCGGATTGGTCCGAGCAGTACTTC. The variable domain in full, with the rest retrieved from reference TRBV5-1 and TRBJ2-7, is KAGVTQTPRYLIKTRGQQVTLSCSPISGHRSVSWYQQTPGQGLQFLFEYFSETQRNKGNFPGRFSGRQFSNSRSEMNVSTLELGDSALYLCASSLAADWSEQYFGPGTRLTVT.

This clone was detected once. The CDR3 DNA is TGTGCCAGCAGCTTACGACAGGGTGGGGATTCACCCCTCCACTTT. Amino acid sequence: CASSLRQGGDSPLHF. This rearrangement joins TRBV5-4 to TRBJ1-6; 7 bases match TRBD1. Germline V gene data show CDR1 as SGHNT and CDR2 as YYREEE (reference sequence). CDR3 length: 15 amino acids. Trimming cost V 2 bases and J 8 bases; bases outside gene matches: 7.

CDR3 sequence (DNA): TGTGCCAGCAGCTTGGGACTAGCGGGAGTCCTTCGCACAGATACGCAGTATTTT. Its protein is CASSLGLAGVLRTDTQYF. The V gene is TRBV11-3, the J gene TRBJ2-3; TRBD2 matches at 14 bases. The J segment lost 1 base and the V segment lost 3 bases, leaving 6 bases of the junction unmatched. The CDR3 covers 18 residues. The germline gives CDR1 SGHNT, CDR2 YENEEA. The full variable domain, completed using reference TRBV11-3 and TRBJ2-3, is EAGVVQSPRYKIIEKKQPVAFWCNPISGHNTLYWYLQNLGQGPELLIRYENEEAVDDSQLPKDRFSAERLKGVDSTLKIQPAELGDSAVYLCASSLGLAGVLRTDTQYFGPGTRLTVL.

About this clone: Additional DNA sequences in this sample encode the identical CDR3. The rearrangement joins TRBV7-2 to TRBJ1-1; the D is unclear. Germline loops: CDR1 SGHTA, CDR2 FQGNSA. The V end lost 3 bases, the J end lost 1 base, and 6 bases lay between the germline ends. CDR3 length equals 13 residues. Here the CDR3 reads CASSFRGNTEAFF. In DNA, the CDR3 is TGTGCCAGCAGCTTTCGGGGGAACACTGAAGCTTTCTTT.

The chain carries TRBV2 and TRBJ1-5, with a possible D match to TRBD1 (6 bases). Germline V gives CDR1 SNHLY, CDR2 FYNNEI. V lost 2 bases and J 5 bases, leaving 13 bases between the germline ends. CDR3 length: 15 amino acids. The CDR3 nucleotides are TGTGCCAGCAGTGAATTGGGGGGGGCGTATCAGCCCCAGCATTTT. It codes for CASSELGGAYQPQHF.

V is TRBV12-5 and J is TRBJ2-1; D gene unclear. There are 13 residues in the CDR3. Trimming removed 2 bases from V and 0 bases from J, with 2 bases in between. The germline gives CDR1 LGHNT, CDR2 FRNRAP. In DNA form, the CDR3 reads TGTGCTAGTGGTTTGAGCTCCTACAATGAGCAGTTCTTC. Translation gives CASGLSSYNEQFF.

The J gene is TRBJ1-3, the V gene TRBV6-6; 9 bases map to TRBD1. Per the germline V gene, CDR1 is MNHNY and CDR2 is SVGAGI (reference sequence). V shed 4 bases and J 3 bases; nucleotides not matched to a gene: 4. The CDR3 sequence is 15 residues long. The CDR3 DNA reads TGTGCCAGCAGTTCTGACAGGGGGGGTGGAAACACCATATATTTT. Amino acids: CASSSDRGGGNTIYF.

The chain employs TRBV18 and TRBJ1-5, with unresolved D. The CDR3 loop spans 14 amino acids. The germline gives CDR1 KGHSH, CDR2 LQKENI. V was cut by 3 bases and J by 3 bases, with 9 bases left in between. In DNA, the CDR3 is TGTGCCAGCTCACCGGACGGCGTCAATCAGCCCCAGCATTTT. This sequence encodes CASSPDGVNQPQHF. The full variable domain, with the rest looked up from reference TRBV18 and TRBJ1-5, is NAGVMQNPRHLVRRRGQEARLRCSPMKGHSHVYWYRQLPEEGLKFMVYLQKENIIDESGMPKERFSAEFPKEGPSILRIQQVVRGDSAAYFCASSPDGVNQPQHFGDGTRLSIL.

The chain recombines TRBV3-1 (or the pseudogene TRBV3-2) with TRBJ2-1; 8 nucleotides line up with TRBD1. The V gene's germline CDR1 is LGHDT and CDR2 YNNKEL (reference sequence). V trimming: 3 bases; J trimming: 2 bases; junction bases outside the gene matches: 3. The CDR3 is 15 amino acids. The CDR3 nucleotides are TGTGCCAGCAGCCAGTGGGGACAGGCCTACAATGAGCAGTTCTTC. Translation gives CASSQWGQAYNEQFF.

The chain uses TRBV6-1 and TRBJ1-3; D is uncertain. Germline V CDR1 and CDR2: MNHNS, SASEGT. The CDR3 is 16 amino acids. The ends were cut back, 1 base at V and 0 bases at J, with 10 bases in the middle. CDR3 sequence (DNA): TGTGCCAGCAGTGAAGAAGAGGGCATCTCTGGAAACACCATATATTTT. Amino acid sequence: CASSEEEGISGNTIYF.

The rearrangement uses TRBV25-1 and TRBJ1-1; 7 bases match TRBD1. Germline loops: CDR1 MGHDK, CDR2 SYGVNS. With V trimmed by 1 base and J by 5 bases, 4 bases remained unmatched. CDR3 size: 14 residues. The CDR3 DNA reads TGTGCCAGCAGTGAATGGGCAGGGGGGACTGAAGCTTTCTTT. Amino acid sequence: CASSEWAGGTEAFF.

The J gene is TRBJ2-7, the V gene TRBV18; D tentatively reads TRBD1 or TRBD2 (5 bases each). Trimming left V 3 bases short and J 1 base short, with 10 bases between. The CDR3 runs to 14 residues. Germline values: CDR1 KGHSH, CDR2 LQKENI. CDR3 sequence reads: CASSPRDGSYEQYF. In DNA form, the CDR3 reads TGTGCCAGCTCACCCCGGGACGGGTCCTACGAGCAGTACTTC.

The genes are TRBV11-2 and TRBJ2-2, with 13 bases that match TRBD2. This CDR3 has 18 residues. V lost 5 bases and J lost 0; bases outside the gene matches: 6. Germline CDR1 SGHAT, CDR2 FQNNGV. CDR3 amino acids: CASSRRLAGGANTGELFF. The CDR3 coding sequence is TGTGCCAGCAGCCGCCGACTAGCGGGAGGCGCGAACACCGGGGAGCTGTTTTTT.

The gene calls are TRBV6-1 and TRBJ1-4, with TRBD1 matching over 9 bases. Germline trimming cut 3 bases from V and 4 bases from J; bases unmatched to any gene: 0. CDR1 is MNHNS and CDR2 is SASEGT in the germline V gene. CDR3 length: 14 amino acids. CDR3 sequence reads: CASSEGQGNEKLFF. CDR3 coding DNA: TGTGCCAGCAGTGAGGGACAGGGTAATGAAAAACTGTTTTTT.

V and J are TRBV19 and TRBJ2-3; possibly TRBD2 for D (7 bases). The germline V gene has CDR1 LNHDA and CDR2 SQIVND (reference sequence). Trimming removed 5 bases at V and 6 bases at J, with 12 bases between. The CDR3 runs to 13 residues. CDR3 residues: CASSYREGDTQYF. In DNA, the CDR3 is TGTGCCAGTAGTTACAGGGAGGGGGATACGCAGTATTTT. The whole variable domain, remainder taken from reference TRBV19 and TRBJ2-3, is DGGITQSPKYLFRKEGQNVTLSCEQNLNHDAMYWYRQDPGQGLRLIYYSQIVNDFQKGDIAEGYSVSREKKESFPLTVTSAQKNPTAFYLCASSYREGDTQYFGPGTRLTVL.

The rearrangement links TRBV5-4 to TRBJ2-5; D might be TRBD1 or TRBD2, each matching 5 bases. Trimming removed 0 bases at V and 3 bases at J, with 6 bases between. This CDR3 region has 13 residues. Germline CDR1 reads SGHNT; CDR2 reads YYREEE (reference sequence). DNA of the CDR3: TGTGCCAGCAGCTTGGGGGACGAAGAGACCCAGTACTTC. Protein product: CASSLGDEETQYF.